Sequencing of this T cell receptor beta chain was carried out in a study of vaccination effects on CD4 cells after COVID-19. Study-level results: Most post-vaccine spike-reactive clones in convalescents were new, not infection-derived.

Antigen-specific CD4+ T cells were expanded (with viral peptide pools) by the ViraFEST assay ahead of sequencing. Following an approximately 11-day culture, CD4+ T cells were purified. This person's SARS-CoV-2 infection, confirmed by PCR, occurred between March and December 2020. PBMC cultures contained 1.5 million to 2 million cells per well, approximately 11 IU/ml IL-2 and around 9.3 ug/ml peptides. A half-volume exchange with IL-2 medium occurred on days 3 and 7. Data came from immunoSEQ multiplex PCR; TCRdb stores just in-frame clones and leaves some out. This sample has nearly 45,000 clones; 75% occur once, and the top ten carry roughly 27%. Note on this clone: Its antigen is undetermined.

With 5 bases clipped from V and 5 bases from J, the junction kept 11 bases outside the gene matches. The germline V gene encodes CDR1 MNHEY and CDR2 SVGEGT. The CDR3 totals 16 residues. V is TRBV6-2 or TRBV6-3 and J is TRBJ2-1, with 8 bases matching TRBD2. Sample: CD4+ T cells from PBMCs cultured with a peptide pool, taken before COVID-19 vaccination. This receptor was taken from a human donor who had a prior SARS-CoV-2 infection. As DNA, the CDR3 is TGTGCCAGCAGTCCGCACGGGGCGGGGGGTGACAATGAGCAGTTCTTC. It is translated as CASSPHGAGGDNEQFF.